Sequencing of this TCR beta chain was carried out in a study of tumor and adjacent non-tumor tissue in lung cancer. Study-level background: Stage I to III disease affected ten to eleven men and roughly 5 women aged roughly 31 to 76. The study, taken as a whole, reports: Patients with more diverse tumor TCRs had worse survival. In normal lung, the top 100 clones were significantly more dominant than in tumor. Compared with tumor, normal lung showed significantly lower TCR diversity.

As concerns this clonotype: What it recognizes is unknown. Without the conserved terminal phenylalanine or tryptophan, this CDR3 likely stems from a read error.

Germline V gene sequence: CDR1 MNHNS, CDR2 SASEGT. There are 11 residues in the CDR3. Between the trimmed V and J ends, which lost 4 bases and 3 bases, there was a span of 1 base. This sample's RNA came from whole unsorted tissue. The normal lung tissue was taken more than 3 cm from the tumor edge. The library came from three nested PCR rounds adapted from ARM-PCR protocols. In TCRdb, the multiplex PCR reads were re-called with MiXCR into one record per CDR3 protein. Of 100,000 or so distinct CDR3 sequences listed, 80% are singletons. The specimen was distant non-tumor lung tissue. This rearrangement joins TRBV6-1 to TRBJ1-5; unclear D gene. The clonotype was recovered from a man aged 55-75 years with small cell lung cancer. CDR3 sequence reads: CASSANQPQHA. The CDR3 DNA is TGTGCCAGCAGTGCCAATCAGCCCCAGCATGCT.